The clone carrying this T cell receptor (beta chain) turned up a few times. Its antigen remains unknown. This sample was included in a study of regulatory T cells in long-lasting Graves disease. Assembly of TCR beta libraries relied on iRepertoire HTBI primers together with Arm-PCR of CDR3 regions. TCRdb called the multiplex PCR reads again in MiXCR, with one record for every CDR3 protein. Of fewer than 400,000 distinct CDR3 sequences listed, 20% to 25% are singletons. Findings and caveats of the study: A greater number of public clonotypes (about 3,000) was shared by persistent patients than by new patients (over 900). There was favoring of TRBV28, TRBJ1-2 and TRBJ2-5 in persistent disease. Patients whose Graves' disease persisted exhibited lower TCR diversity than those newly diagnosed.

Germline V CDR1 and CDR2: LNHDA, SQIVND (reference sequence). V was pared by 7 bases and J by 0 bases, with 12 bases between. The CDR3 is 14 amino acids. Noted time point: persistent/refractory GD, antithyroid drugs over 5 years with positive TRAb. PBMC RNA served as the TCR library source. This receptor was taken from a female donor with Graves disease. Material: peripheral blood mononuclear cells (PBMCs), obtained when the disease was refractory, from a patient treated with antithyroid drugs. The chain employs TRBV19 and TRBJ1-1; D is unclear. CDR3 coding DNA: TGTGCCAGTATAACCGGGTCGGTGAACACTGAAGCTTTCTTT. Translation gives CASITGSVNTEAFF.